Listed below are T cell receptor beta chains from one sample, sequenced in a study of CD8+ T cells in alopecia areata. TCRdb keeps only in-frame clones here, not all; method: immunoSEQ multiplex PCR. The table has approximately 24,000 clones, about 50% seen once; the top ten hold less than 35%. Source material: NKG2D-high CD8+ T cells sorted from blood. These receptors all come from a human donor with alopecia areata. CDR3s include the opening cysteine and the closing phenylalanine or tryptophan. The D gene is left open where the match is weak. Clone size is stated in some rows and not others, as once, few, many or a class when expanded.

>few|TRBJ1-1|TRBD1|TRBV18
TGTGCCAGCTCAGGACAGGGGAGGGCTGAAGCTTTCTTT
CASSGQGRAEAFF
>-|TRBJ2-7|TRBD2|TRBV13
TGTGCCAGCAGCTTAGAGGGAGGGACCTACGAGCAGTACTTC
CASSLEGGTYEQYF
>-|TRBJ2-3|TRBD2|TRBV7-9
TGTGCCAGCAGCCCCGGACTAGCGGAAAGCACAGATACGCAGTATTTT
CASSPGLAESTDTQYF
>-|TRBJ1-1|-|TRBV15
TGTGCCACCAGCATCCTAACCGGAACTGAAGCTTTCTTT
CATSILTGTEAFF
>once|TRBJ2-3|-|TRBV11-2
TGTGCCAGCAGCTTAGATCCGGCGGGAACAGATACGCAGTATTTT
CASSLDPAGTDTQYF
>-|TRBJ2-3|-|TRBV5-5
TGTGCCAGCAGCTTGAGGCGGGGCACAGATACGCAGTATTTT
CASSLRRGTDTQYF
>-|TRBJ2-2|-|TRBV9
TGTGCCAGCAGCGTCACCGGGGAGCTGTTTTTT
CASSVTGELFF
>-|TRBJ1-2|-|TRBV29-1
TGCAGCGACTTAGGGGAGGACTATGGCTACACCTTC
CSDLGEDYGYTF
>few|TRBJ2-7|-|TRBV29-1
TGCAGCGCCGAGGGTGTGGGGCCTACCGGAAATTACGAGCAGTACTTC
CSAEGVGPTGNYEQYF
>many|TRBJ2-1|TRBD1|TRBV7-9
TGTGCCAGCAGCAGAAACGAGGGGACAGACAATGAGCAGTTCTTC
CASSRNEGTDNEQFF
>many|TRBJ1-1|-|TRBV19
TGTGCCAGTAGTATAGGGTATGAAGCTTTCTTT
CASSIGYEAFF
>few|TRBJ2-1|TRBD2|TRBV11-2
TGTGCCAGCAGCTCCGGACTAGGTGTCGATGAGCAGTTCTTC
CASSSGLGVDEQFF
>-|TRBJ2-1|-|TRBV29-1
TGCAGCGTTGTTGTTGCTAGCTCCTACAATGAGCAGTTCTTC
CSVVVASSYNEQFF
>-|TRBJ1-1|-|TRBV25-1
TGTGCCAGCAGGAATCTGAACACTGAAGCTTTCTTT
CASRNLNTEAFF
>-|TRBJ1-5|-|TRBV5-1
TGCGCCAGCAGCTACGATCAGCCCCAGCATTTT
CASSYDQPQHF
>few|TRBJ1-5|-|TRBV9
TGTGCCAGCAGCTTAGGTGGTCAGCCCCAGCATTTT
CASSLGGQPQHF